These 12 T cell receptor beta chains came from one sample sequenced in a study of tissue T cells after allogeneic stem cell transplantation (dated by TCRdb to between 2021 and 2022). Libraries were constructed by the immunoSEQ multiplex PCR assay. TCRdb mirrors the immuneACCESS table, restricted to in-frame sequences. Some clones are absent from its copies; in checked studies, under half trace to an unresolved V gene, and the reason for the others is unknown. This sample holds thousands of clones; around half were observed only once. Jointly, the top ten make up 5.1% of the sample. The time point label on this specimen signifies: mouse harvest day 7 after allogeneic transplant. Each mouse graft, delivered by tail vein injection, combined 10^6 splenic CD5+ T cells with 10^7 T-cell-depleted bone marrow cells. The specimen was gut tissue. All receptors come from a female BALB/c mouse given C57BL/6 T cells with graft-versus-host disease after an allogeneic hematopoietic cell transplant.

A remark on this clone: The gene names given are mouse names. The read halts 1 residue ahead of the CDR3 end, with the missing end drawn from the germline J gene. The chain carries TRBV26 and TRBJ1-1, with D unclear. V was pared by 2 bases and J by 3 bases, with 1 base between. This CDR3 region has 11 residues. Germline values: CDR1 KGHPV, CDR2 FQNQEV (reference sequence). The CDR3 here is CASSLDTEVFF. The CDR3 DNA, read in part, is TGTGCCAGCAGTCTGGACACAGAAGTCTTC.

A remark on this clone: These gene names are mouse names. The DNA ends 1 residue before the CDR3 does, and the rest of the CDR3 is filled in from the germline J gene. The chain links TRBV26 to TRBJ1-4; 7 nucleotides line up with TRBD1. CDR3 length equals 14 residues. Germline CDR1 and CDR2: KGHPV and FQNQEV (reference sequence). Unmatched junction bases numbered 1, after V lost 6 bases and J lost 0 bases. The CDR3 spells CASRTGISNERLFF. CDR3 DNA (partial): TGTGCCAGCAGGACAGGGATTTCCAACGAAAGATTATTT.

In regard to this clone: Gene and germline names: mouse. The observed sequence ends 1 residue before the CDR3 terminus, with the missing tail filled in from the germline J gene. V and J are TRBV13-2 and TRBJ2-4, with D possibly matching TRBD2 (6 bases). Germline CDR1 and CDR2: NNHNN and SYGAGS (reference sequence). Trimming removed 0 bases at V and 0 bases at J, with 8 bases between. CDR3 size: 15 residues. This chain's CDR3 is CASGDAGASQNTLYF. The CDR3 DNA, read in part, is TGTGCCAGCGGTGATGCTGGGGCTAGTCAAAACACCTTGTAC.

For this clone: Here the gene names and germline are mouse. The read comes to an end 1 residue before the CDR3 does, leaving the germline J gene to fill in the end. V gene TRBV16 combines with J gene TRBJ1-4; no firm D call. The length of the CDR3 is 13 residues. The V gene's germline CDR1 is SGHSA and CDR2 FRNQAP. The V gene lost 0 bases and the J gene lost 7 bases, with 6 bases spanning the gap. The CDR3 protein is CASSLEGAERLFF. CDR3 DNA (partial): TGTGCAAGCAGCTTAGAGGGAGCCGAAAGATTATTT.

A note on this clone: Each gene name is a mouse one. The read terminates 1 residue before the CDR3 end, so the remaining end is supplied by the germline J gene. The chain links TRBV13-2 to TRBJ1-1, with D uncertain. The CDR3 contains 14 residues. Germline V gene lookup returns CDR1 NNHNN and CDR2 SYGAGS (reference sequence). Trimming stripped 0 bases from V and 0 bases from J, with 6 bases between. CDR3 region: CASGDAAANTEVFF. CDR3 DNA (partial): TGTGCCAGCGGTGATGCGGCAGCAAACACAGAAGTCTTC.

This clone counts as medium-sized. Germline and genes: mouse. The CDR3 DNA, read in part, is TGTGGTGCTAGCTGGGGGAGTGAACAGTAC. Translation gives CGASWGSEQY. The entire CDR3 protein reads CGASWGSEQYF. This rearrangement joins TRBV20 to TRBJ2-7, with 7 nucleotides matching TRBD2. The CDR3 extends 1 residue past the end of the read, so its final part is completed from the germline J gene. CDR1 is GFQATS, CDR2 STVNSAI, per germline. Germline trimming cut 3 bases from V and 6 bases from J; bases unmatched to any gene: 2. The CDR3 totals 11 residues.

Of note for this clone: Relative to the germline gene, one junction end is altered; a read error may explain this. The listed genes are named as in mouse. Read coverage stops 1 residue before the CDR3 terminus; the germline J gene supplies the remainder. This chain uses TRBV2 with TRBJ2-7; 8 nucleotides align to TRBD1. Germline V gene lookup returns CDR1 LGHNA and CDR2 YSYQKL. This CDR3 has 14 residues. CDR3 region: CANSQDQGALEQYF. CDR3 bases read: TGTGCCAACAGCCAAGATCAGGGGGCCTTGGAACAGTAC.

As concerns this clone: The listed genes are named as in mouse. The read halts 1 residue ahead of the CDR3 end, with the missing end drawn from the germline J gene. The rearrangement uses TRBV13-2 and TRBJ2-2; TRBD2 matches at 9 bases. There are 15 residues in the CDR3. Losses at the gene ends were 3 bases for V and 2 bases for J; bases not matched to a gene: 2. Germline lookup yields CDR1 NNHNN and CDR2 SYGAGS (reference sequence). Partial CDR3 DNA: TGTGCCAGCGGTGCTGGGGGGGTCAACACCGGGCAGCTCTAC. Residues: CASGAGGVNTGQLY. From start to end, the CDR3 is CASGAGGVNTGQLYF.

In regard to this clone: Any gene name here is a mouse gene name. The sequenced CDR3 bases are TGTGCCAGCAGTGGGGGACAGTCAAACTCCGACTACACC. It yields the protein CASSGGQSNSDYT. From start to end, the CDR3 is CASSGGQSNSDYTF. The chain links TRBV13-1 to TRBJ1-2; 7 bases agree with TRBD1. From the germline J gene comes the end of the CDR3, since the read stops 1 residue before it. Germline V gene lookup returns CDR1 NSHNY and CDR2 SYGAGN. Germline trimming cut 3 bases from V and 0 bases from J; bases unmatched to any gene: 2. The CDR3 is made up of 14 amino acids.

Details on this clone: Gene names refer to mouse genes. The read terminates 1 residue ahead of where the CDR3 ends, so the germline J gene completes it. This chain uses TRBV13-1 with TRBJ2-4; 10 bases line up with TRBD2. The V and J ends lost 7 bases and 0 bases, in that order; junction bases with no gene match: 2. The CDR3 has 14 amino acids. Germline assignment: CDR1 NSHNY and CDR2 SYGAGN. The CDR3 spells CASGTGDSQNTLYF. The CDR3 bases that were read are TGTGCCAGCGGGACTGGGGATAGTCAAAACACCTTGTAC.

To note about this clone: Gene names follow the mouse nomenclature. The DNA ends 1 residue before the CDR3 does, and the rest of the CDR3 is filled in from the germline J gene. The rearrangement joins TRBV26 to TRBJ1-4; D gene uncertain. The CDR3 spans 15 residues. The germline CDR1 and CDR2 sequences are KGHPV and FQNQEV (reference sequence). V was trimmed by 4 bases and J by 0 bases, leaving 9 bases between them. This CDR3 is CASSPTKFSNERLFF. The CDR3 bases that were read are TGTGCCAGCAGTCCGACAAAATTTTCCAACGAAAGATTATTT.

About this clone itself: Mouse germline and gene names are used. CDR3 bases read: TGTGCAAGCAGCTTAGATCCAGGGTCCGGGCAGCTCTAC. Amino acids: CASSLDPGSGQLY. The entire CDR3 protein is CASSLDPGSGQLYF. The gene calls are TRBV16 and TRBJ2-2, with D possibly TRBD1 on 5 matching bases. Read coverage stops 1 residue before the CDR3 terminus; the germline J gene supplies the remainder. Trimming cost V 0 bases and J 6 bases, with 8 bases left between them. This CDR3 is built from 14 residues. The V gene's germline CDR1 is SGHSA and CDR2 FRNQAP.